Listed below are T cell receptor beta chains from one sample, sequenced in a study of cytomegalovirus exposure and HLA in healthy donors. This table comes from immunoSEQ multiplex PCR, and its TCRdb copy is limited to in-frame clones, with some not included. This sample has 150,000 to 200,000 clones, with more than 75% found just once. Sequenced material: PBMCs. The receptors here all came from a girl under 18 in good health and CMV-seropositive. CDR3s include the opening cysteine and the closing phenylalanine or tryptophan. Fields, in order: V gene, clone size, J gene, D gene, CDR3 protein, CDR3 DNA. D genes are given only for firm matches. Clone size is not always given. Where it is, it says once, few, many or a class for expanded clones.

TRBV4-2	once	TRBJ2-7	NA	CASSRLGLAYEQYF	TGTGCCAGCAGCCGGTTGGGGCTGGCCTACGAGCAGTACTTC
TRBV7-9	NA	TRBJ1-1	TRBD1	CASSPRGKSTEAFF	TGTGCCAGCAGCCCCAGGGGGAAGAGCACTGAAGCTTTCTTT
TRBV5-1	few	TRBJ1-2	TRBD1	CASSSGTGGYGYTF	TGCGCCAGCAGCTCCGGGACAGGGGGCTATGGCTACACCTTC
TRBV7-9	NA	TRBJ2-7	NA	CASSLGHQNSYEQYF	TGTGCCAGCAGCTTAGGACACCAAAACTCCTACGAGCAGTACTTC
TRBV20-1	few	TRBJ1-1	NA	CSAREREEAFF	TGCAGTGCTAGAGAACGGGAAGAAGCTTTCTTT
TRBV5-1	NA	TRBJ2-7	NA	CASGMGREGLYEQYF	TGCGCCAGCGGAATGGGAAGAGAGGGCCTCTACGAGCAGTACTTC
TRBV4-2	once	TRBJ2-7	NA	CASSQGSRSHEQYF	TGTGCCAGCAGCCAAGGGTCGCGGAGCCACGAGCAGTACTTC
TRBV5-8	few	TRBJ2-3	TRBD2	CASSLLAGGQGTQYF	TGTGCCAGCAGCTTGCTAGCGGGAGGGCAGGGTACGCAGTATTTT
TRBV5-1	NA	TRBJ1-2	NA	CASSLGDRNYGYTF	TGCGCCAGCAGCTTGGGAGACAGGAACTATGGCTACACCTTC
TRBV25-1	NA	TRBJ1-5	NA	CASSEGQGVVQPQHF	TGTGCCAGCAGTGAAGGGCAGGGCGTTGTGCAGCCCCAGCATTTT
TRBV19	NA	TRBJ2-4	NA	CASSMSGGVAKNIQYF	TGTGCCAGTAGTATGTCGGGCGGGGTAGCCAAAAACATTCAGTACTTC
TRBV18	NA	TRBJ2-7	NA	CASSPDTSYEQYF	TGTGCCAGCTCACCCGACACCTCCTACGAGCAGTACTTC
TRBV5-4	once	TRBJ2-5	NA	CASKQGETQYF	TGTGCCAGCAAGCAGGGAGAGACCCAGTACTTC
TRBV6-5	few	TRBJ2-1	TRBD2	CAVAPLSGGLNEQFF	TGTGCCGTGGCCCCTCTGTCGGGGGGTTTGAATGAGCAGTTCTTC
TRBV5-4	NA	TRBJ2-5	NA	CASSLVQQETQYF	TGTGCCAGCAGCTTGGTACAGCAAGAGACCCAGTACTTC
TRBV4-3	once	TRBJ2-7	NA	CASSLSTSSITYEQYF	TGCGCCAGCAGCCTGAGTACTAGCAGTATAACCTACGAGCAGTACTTC
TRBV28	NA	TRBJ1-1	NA	CASSLGSGRTEAFF	TGTGCCAGCAGTTTAGGATCAGGGAGGACTGAAGCTTTCTTT
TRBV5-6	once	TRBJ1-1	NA	CASSLGVLNTEAFF	TGTGCCAGCAGCTTAGGGGTTTTGAACACTGAAGCTTTCTTT
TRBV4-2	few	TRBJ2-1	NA	CASSQDPGLGNEQFF	TGTGCCAGCAGCCAAGATCCAGGGCTAGGCAATGAGCAGTTCTTC
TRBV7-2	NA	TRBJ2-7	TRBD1	CASSLLQGPFYEQYF	TGTGCCAGCAGCTTATTACAGGGGCCGTTTTACGAGCAGTACTTC
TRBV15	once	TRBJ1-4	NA	CATSISSGLTNEKLFF	TGTGCCACCAGCATCTCCTCGGGACTAACTAATGAAAAACTGTTTTTT
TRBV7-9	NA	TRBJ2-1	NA	CASSWTRDGSNEQFF	TGTGCCAGCAGTTGGACCCGGGACGGGAGCAATGAGCAGTTCTTC
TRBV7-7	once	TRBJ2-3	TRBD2	CASSFGGGATDTQYF	TGTGCTAGCAGCTTCGGGGGGGGCGCGACAGATACGCAGTATTTT
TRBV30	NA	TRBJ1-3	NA	CAWSVRGSGNTIYF	TGTGCCTGGAGTGTACGAGGTTCTGGAAACACCATATATTTT
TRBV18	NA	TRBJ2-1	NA	CASRNTGEGFNEQFF	TGTGCCAGCCGTAATACAGGAGAAGGGTTCAATGAGCAGTTCTTC
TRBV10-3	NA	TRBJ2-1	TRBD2	CAISTGTSDEQFF	TGTGCCATCAGTACGGGGACTAGCGATGAGCAGTTCTTC
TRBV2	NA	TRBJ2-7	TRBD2	CASRPLAGPSYEQYF	TGTGCCAGCAGACCACTAGCGGGACCCTCCTACGAGCAGTACTTC
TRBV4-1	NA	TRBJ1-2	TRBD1	CASSQLDRGHYGYTF	TGCGCCAGCAGCCAGTTGGACAGGGGGCACTATGGCTACACCTTC
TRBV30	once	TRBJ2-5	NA	CAWSPLDLQETQYF	TGTGCCTGGAGCCCTCTGGACTTACAAGAGACCCAGTACTTC
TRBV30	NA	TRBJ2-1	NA	CAWTGEGYNEQFF	TGTGCCTGGACAGGGGAAGGCTACAATGAGCAGTTCTTC
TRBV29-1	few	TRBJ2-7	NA	CSVLRQESYEQYF	TGCAGCGTCTTGCGACAGGAGTCCTACGAGCAGTACTTC
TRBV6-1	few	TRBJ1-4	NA	CASSEGTTNEKLFF	TGTGCCAGCAGTGAAGGGACTACTAATGAAAAACTGTTTTTT
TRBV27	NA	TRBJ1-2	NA	CASSLRGRGYTF	TGTGCCAGCAGTTTACGCGGTCGGGGCTACACCTTC
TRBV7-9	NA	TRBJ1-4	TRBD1	CASSKDRANEKLFF	TGTGCCAGCAGCAAGGACAGGGCTAATGAAAAACTGTTTTTT
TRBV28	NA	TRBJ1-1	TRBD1	CASHNRGLKAEAFF	TGTGCCAGCCACAACAGGGGGCTTAAGGCTGAAGCTTTCTTT
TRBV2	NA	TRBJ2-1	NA	CASSETNYNEQFF	TGTGCCAGCAGTGAAACTAACTACAATGAGCAGTTCTTC
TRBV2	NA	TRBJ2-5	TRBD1	CASSERTGFVKTQYF	TGTGCCAGCAGTGAAAGGACAGGGTTCGTAAAGACCCAGTACTTC
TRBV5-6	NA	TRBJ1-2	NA	CASSATVLGGYTF	TGTGCCAGCAGCGCGACAGTTCTCGGTGGCTACACCTTC
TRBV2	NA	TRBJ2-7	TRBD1	CASSLGLGTGVAYEQYF	TGTGCCAGCAGTCTAGGTTTGGGGACAGGGGTTGCCTACGAGCAGTACTTC
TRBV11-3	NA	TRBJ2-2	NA	CASSFGTGTNPGELFF	TGTGCCAGCAGCTTCGGCACAGGGACGAATCCCGGGGAGCTGTTTTTT
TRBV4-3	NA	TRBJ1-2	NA	CASSQDLRNYGYTF	TGCGCCAGCAGCCAAGATCTCAGGAACTATGGCTACACCTTC
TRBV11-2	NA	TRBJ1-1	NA	CASRRPNMRRNTEAFF	TGTGCCAGCAGACGCCCTAATATGAGGCGGAACACTGAAGCTTTCTTT
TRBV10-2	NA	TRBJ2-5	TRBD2	CASSPPGLAGQETQYF	TGCGCCAGCAGTCCTCCGGGACTAGCGGGACAAGAGACCCAGTACTTC
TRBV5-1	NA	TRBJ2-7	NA	CASSPEIKWRGSYEQYF	TGCGCCAGCAGCCCAGAAATTAAATGGAGGGGCTCCTACGAGCAGTACTTC
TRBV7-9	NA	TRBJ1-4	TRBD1	CASSKDREEKLFF	TGTGCCAGCAGTAAAGACAGGGAAGAAAAACTGTTTTTT